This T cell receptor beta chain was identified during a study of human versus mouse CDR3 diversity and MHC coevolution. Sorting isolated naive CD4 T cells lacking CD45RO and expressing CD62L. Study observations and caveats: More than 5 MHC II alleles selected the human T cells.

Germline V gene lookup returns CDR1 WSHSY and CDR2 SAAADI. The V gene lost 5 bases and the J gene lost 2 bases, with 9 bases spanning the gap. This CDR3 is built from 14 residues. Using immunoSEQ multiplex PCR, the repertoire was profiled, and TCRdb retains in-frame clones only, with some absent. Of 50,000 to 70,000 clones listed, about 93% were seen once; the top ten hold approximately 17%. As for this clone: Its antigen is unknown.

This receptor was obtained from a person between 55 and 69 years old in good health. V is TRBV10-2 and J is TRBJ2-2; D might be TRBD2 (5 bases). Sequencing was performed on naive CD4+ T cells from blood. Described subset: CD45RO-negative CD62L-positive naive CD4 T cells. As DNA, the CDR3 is TGCGCCAGCAGTATTCTAGCTAACACCGGGGAGCTGTTTTTT. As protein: CASSILANTGELFF.